This T cell receptor (beta chain) was profiled in a study of cytomegalovirus exposure and HLA in healthy donors. This clone was counted between two and nine times. Primers included in the PCR were 60 Vbeta and 13 Jbeta primers. Sequencing was performed with immunoSEQ multiplex PCR; in TCRdb, only in-frame clones are kept and a portion is missing. Of approximately 180,000 clones listed, about 90% are singletons. The sequenced material came from PBMCs. The clonotype comes from a girl in the first two years of life in good health and CMV-seronegative.

The DNA of the CDR3 is TGTGCCAGCAGCTTAAGTCTGGGACAGAGTAATTCACCCCTCCACTTT. It yields the protein CASSLSLGQSNSPLHF. This rearrangement joins TRBV11-2 to TRBJ1-6; 7 nucleotides match TRBD1. V dropped 2 bases and J dropped 6; count of bases not matched to a gene: 7. The CDR3 spans 16 residues. Germline CDR1 and CDR2: SGHAT and FQNNGV.